These 17 T cell receptor beta chains share one sample of origin, sequenced in a study of long-term antiretroviral therapy in people with HIV. The assay, immunoSEQ v3.0, was run at survey level. Clones were sequenced by immunoSEQ multiplex PCR, and TCRdb holds only the in-frame ones, with some missing. The sample yields about 25,000 clones, around 83% seen once. Sequences were derived from unsorted PBMCs, sampled 3 years after starting antiretroviral therapy. The receptors were sampled from a young man with HIV.

The J gene is TRBJ2-2, the V gene TRBV9; D uncertain. Germline V lookup: CDR1 SGDLS, CDR2 YYNGEE. The germline V and J ends were trimmed by 1 base and 1 base, with 8 bases remaining between them. This CDR3 is 15 amino acids long. The CDR3 loop is CASSVSGLNTGELFF. The CDR3 nucleotides are TGTGCCAGCAGCGTATCTGGGTTGAACACCGGGGAGCTGTTTTTT.

V usage is TRBV2 and J usage is TRBJ1-4; TRBD1 agrees at 11 bases. The CDR3 has 12 residues. From germline, CDR1 is SNHLY and CDR2 FYNNEI. V shed 7 bases and J 16 bases; nucleotides not matched to a gene: 8. CDR3 region: CASTGQGAPEFF. DNA for the CDR3: TGTGCCAGCACTGGACAGGGGGCGCCTGAGTTTTTT.

The gene calls are TRBV6-1 and TRBJ2-2, with 10 bases aligning to TRBD1. Trimming at V came to 8 bases and at J to 5 bases, leaving 8 bases not matched to a gene. There are 15 residues in the CDR3. Germline values: CDR1 MNHNS, CDR2 SASEGT. The CDR3 coding sequence is TGTGCCAGCTGCCGGGACAGGGGATTGACCGGGGAGCTGTTTTTT. This encodes CASCRDRGLTGELFF.

The chain uses TRBV11-2 and TRBJ1-1; D possibly corresponds to TRBD1 (6 bases). Germline CDR1 and CDR2: SGHAT and FQNNGV. The CDR3 loop spans 15 amino acids. V was clipped by 6 bases and J by 0 bases, with 14 bases between them. CDR3 DNA sequence: TGTGCCAGCAGAATCCCCGGGACATTGAACACTGAAGCTTTCTTT. Translated, it gives CASRIPGTLNTEAFF.

The genes are TRBV4-1 and TRBJ2-7, with 11 bases matching TRBD1. The germline CDR1 and CDR2 sequences are MGHRA and YSYEKL. The CDR3 is 15 amino acids. The V segment lost 4 bases and the J segment 5 bases; nucleotides outside the gene matches: 7. The CDR3 sequence is CASSRPGQGENEQYF. In nucleotides, the CDR3 is TGCGCCAGCAGCCGCCCGGGACAGGGGGAGAACGAGCAGTACTTC.

This chain joins TRBV30 and TRBJ2-2; no reliable D call. This CDR3 spans 11 amino acids. V was shortened by 3 bases and J by 8 bases, with 7 bases between the two germline ends. CDR1 GTSNPN and CDR2 SVGIG come from the germline V gene (reference sequence). CDR3 sequence: CAWRGLGELFF. The CDR3 nucleotides are TGTGCCTGGAGAGGGCTTGGGGAGCTGTTTTTT. Full variable domain (remainder filled in from reference TRBV30 and TRBJ2-2): SQTIHQWPATLVQPVGSPLSLECTVEGTSNPNLYWYRQAAGRGLQLLFYSVGIGQISSEVPQNLSASRPQDRQFILSSKKLLLSDSGFYLCAWRGLGELFFGEGSRLTVL.

The chain has TRBV30 and TRBJ1-1; D gene uncertain. CDR1 GTSNPN and CDR2 SVGIG come from the germline V gene (reference sequence). This CDR3 contains 11 residues. The CDR3, as DNA: TGTGCTGCAGACCTACTCGCTGAAGCTTTCTTT. This translates into CAADLLAEAFF.

This CDR3 reads CASRYSGVSTGELFF. The DNA for the CDR3 is TGTGCCAGCAGATATTCAGGGGTCAGCACCGGGGAGCTGTTTTTT. The J gene is TRBJ2-2, the V gene TRBV7-9, with D possibly TRBD1 on 6 matching bases. Germline V gene lookup returns CDR1 SEHNR and CDR2 FQNEAQ (reference sequence). V gave up 6 bases and J gave up 4 bases, with 15 bases separating them. The CDR3 totals 15 residues.

The V call is TRBV7-3, the J call TRBJ2-5; D is unclear. The CDR3 runs 13 residues. CDR1 SGHTA and CDR2 FQGTGA come from the germline V gene. The V gene lost 2 bases and the J gene lost 2 bases, with 6 bases spanning the gap. In nucleotides, the CDR3 is TGTGCCAGCAGCTTACACCGTCAAGAGACCCAGTACTTC. Translated: CASSLHRQETQYF.

The chain recombines TRBV28 with TRBJ2-1; 13 nucleotides align to TRBD2. The trim removed 7 bases at V and 3 bases at J, leaving 6 bases unmatched. The CDR3 length is 16 residues. Looked up from germline, CDR1 is MDHEN and CDR2 is SYDVKM. CDR3 DNA: TGTGCCAGCACCGGACTAGCGGGGGCCTTCTACAATGAGCAGTTCTTC. It is translated as CASTGLAGAFYNEQFF.

The V call is TRBV7-8, the J call TRBJ2-6; no clear D gene. The CDR3 length is 18 residues. V lost 1 base and J 1 base, leaving 14 bases between the germline ends. Germline-derived CDR1 and CDR2 are SGHVS and FQNEAQ. CDR3 sequence: CASSLVYLATSGANVLTF. The CDR3 DNA sequence: TGTGCCAGCAGCTTAGTTTACCTTGCTACGTCTGGGGCCAACGTCCTGACTTTC.

This clone was counted between two and nine times. The chain uses TRBV6-5 and TRBJ1-4, with TRBD1 as a possible D gene (5 bases). The germline V gene has CDR1 MNHEY and CDR2 SVGAGI. V was shortened by 0 bases and J by 7 bases, with 12 bases between the two germline ends. The CDR3 contains 15 residues. The DNA for the CDR3 is TGTGCCAGCAGTTACTCGGGGCCGCGTACTGAAAAACTGTTTTTT. Translating gives CASSYSGPRTEKLFF.

This clone was detected once. The chain combines TRBV10-3 with TRBJ2-2; D remains unclear. V was pared by 8 bases and J by 6 bases, with 10 bases between. Germline CDR1 is ENHRY and CDR2 is SYGVKD. CDR3 length: 12 amino acids. CDR3 DNA: TGTGCCATCTTGAAAACCTCCGGGGAGCTGTTTTTT. Translation gives CAILKTSGELFF.

The rearrangement joins TRBV9 to TRBJ1-2; D perhaps matches TRBD1 (6 bases). The CDR3 runs to 14 residues. The ends were cut back, 4 bases at V and 2 bases at J, with 12 bases in the middle. Germline V lookup: CDR1 SGDLS, CDR2 YYNGEE. In DNA form, the CDR3 reads TGTGCCAGCAGCACTGAGGGGGGGAACTATGGCTACACCTTC. This sequence encodes CASSTEGGNYGYTF. The whole variable domain, remainder taken from reference TRBV9 and TRBJ1-2, is DSGVTQTPKHLITATGQRVTLRCSPRSGDLSVYWYQQSLDQGLQFLIQYYNGEERAKGNILERFSAQQFPDLHSELNLSSLELGDSALYFCASSTEGGNYGYTFGSGTRLTVV.

The chain employs TRBV4-2 and TRBJ1-1, with no clear D. CDR1 is LGHNA and CDR2 is YNFKEQ in the germline V gene. This CDR3 region has 11 residues. Trimming left V 7 bases short and J 0 bases short, with 3 bases between. DNA of the CDR3: TGTGCCAGCAAGGTGAACACTGAAGCTTTCTTT. Translation: CASKVNTEAFF.

The chain joins TRBV28 to TRBJ1-1; D uncertain. Germline V lookup: CDR1 MDHEN, CDR2 SYDVKM. The CDR3 spans 14 residues. V lost 3 bases and J lost 0, with 8 bases in between. The CDR3 DNA is TGTGCCAGCAGTTTCCTCATATTGAACACTGAAGCTTTCTTT. Its translation is CASSFLILNTEAFF.

This sequence joins TRBV10-2 and TRBJ1-1; D may be TRBD1 (5 bases). Trimming stripped 8 bases from V and 0 bases from J, with 25 bases between. This CDR3 spans 18 amino acids. The germline CDR1 and CDR2 sequences are WSHSY and SAAADI. The chain's CDR3 is CASGRLKTDMILNTEAFF. DNA of the CDR3: TGCGCCAGCGGTAGATTGAAGACAGACATGATATTGAACACTGAAGCTTTCTTT.